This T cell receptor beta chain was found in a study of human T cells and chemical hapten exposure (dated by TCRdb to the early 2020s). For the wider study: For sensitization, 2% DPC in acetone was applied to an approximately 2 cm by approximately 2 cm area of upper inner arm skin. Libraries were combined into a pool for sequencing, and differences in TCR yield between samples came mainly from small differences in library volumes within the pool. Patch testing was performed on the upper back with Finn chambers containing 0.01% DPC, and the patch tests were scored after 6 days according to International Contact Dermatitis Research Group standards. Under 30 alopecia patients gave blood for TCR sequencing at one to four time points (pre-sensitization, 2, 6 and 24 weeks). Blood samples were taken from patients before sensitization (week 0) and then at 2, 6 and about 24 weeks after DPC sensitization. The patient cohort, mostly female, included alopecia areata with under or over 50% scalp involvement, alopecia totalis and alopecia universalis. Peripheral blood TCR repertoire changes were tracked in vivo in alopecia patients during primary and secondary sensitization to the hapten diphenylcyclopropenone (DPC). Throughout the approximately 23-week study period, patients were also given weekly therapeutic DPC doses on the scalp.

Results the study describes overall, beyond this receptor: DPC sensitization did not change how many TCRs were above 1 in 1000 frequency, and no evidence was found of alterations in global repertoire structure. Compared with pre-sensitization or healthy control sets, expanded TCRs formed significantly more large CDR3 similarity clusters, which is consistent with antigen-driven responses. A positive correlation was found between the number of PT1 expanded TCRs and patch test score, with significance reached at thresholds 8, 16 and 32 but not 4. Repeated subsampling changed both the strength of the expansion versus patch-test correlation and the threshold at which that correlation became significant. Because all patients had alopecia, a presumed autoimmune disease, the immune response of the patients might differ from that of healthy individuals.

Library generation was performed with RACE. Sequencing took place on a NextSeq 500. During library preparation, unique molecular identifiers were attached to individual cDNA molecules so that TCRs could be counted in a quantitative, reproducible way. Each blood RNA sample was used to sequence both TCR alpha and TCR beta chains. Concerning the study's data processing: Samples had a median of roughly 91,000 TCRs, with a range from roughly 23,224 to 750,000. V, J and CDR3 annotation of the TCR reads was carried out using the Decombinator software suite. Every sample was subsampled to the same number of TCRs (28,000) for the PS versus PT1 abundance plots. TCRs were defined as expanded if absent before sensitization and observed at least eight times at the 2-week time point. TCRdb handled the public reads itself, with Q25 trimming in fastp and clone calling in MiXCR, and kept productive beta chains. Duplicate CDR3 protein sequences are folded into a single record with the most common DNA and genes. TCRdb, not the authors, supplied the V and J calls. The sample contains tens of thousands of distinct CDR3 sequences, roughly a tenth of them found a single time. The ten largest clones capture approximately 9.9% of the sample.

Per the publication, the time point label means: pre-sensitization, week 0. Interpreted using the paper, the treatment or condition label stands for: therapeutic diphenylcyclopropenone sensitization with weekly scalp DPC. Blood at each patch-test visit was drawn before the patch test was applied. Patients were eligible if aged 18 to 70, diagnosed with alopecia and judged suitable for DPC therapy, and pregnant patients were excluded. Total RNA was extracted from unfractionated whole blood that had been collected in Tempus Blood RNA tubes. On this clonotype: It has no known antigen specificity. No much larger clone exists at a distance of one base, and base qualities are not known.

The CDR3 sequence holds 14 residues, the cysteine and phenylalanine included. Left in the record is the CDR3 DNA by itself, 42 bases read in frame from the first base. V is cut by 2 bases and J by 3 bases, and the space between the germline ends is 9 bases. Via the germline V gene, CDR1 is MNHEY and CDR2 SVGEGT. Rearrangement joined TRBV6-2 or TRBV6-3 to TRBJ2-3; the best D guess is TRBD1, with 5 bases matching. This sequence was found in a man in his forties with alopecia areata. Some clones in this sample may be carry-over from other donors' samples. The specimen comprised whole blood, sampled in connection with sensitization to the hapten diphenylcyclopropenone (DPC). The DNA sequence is TGTGCCAGCAGTTACGACAGTCCAACAGATACGCAGTATTTT. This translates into CASSYDSPTDTQYF.